This is a list of T cell receptor beta chains from one sample in a study of human T cells and chemical hapten exposure. TCRdb fed the RACE reads into MiXCR, producing one record per CDR3 protein. The repertoire holds tens of thousands of distinct CDR3 sequences, with approximately 10% as singletons. The specimen comprised whole blood, sampled in connection with sensitization to the hapten diphenylcyclopropenone (DPC). Receptors originate from a man aged 50-59 years with alopecia areata. Some clones in this sample may be carry-over from other donors' samples. Both conserved end residues are part of each CDR3. Fields, in order: D gene, V gene, clone size, J gene, CDR3 DNA, CDR3 protein. D genes are given only for firm matches. Clone size, where shown, is once, few, many, or a class for clones that have expanded.

TRBD2	TRBV7-3	many	TRBJ2-1	TGTGCCAGCAGCTTAGATCTAGCTAGCGGGGGATACAATGAGCAGTTCTTC	CASSLDLASGGYNEQFF
.	TRBV9	many	TRBJ2-1	TGTGCCAGCAGCGGGGGACCTAACAATGAGCAGTTCTTC	CASSGGPNNEQFF
TRBD1	TRBV30	.	TRBJ1-2	TGTGCCTGGAGTGGCGGACAGGGCAGGGGCTACACCTTC	CAWSGGQGRGYTF
.	TRBV12-3/TRBV12-4	.	TRBJ2-4	TGTGCCAGCAGCCCCCGGGAGTTCGGTGCCAAAAACATTCAGTACTTC	CASSPREFGAKNIQYF
.	TRBV19	many	TRBJ2-1	TGTGCCAGTAAGGGAAGCGGGCACTACAATGAGCAGTTCTTC	CASKGSGHYNEQFF
.	TRBV29-1	.	TRBJ1-1	TGCAGCGCTCGAGACGGGGCGGACACTGAAGCTTTCTTT	CSARDGADTEAFF
TRBD1	TRBV29-1	few	TRBJ2-5	TGCAGCGTTGGGACAGGGGGAGCGGAGACCCAGTACTTC	CSVGTGGAETQYF
TRBD2	TRBV12-3/TRBV12-4	many	TRBJ2-7	TGTGCCAGCAGTCCGACCCCGGGACTAGCGCCCTTAACCTACGAGCAGTACTTC	CASSPTPGLAPLTYEQYF
.	TRBV18	many	TRBJ1-1	TGTGCCAGCTCACCACACCTCAGAACCAACACTGAAGCTTTCTTT	CASSPHLRTNTEAFF
.	TRBV10-2	medium-sized	TRBJ2-1	TGCGCCAGCAGTCCTTCGGTGGGTCTAGGTGAGCAGTTCTTC	CASSPSVGLGEQFF
.	TRBV7-9	few	TRBJ2-7	TGTGCCAGCAGCCTGGGACTTTCGCTAGGCTACGAGCAGTACTTC	CASSLGLSLGYEQYF
TRBD1	TRBV28	many	TRBJ2-7	TGTGCCAGCAGAACCGGACAGGAGAGCTACGAGCAGTACTTC	CASRTGQESYEQYF
.	TRBV5-8	few	TRBJ2-2	TGTGCCAGCAGCTTGGCCCTGGGACCCCAGAACACCGGGGAGCTGTTTTTT	CASSLALGPQNTGELFF
.	TRBV21-1	few	TRBJ2-2	TGTGCCAGGCAAGATCTAGGACGAATGAACACCGGGGAGCTGTTTTTT	CARQDLGRMNTGELFF
TRBD1	TRBV18	few	TRBJ2-2	TGTGCCAGCTCGCTACGACAGGGGACCGGGGAGCTGTTTTTT	CASSLRQGTGELFF
.	TRBV5-1	.	TRBJ2-2	TGCGCCAGCAGCCCGGCGCGGGGGCCCGGGGAGCTGTTTTTT	CASSPARGPGELFF
.	TRBV7-8	many	TRBJ1-1	TGTGCCAGCAGCCTGACACGAGGGAGTGAAGCTTTCTTT	CASSLTRGSEAFF
TRBD1	TRBV10-3	.	TRBJ2-7	TGTGCCATCAGTGACAGACAGGGAGAGCAGTACTTC	CAISDRQGEQYF
.	TRBV11-3	few	TRBJ2-1	TGTGCCAGCAGCTTAGGACAGGATCTTGAGCAGTTCTTC	CASSLGQDLEQFF
.	TRBV20-1	many	TRBJ2-5	TGCAGTGCTAGGGGTCCCCGGGCAGAACAAGAGACCCAGTACTTC	CSARGPRAEQETQYF
.	TRBV18	.	TRBJ2-7	TGTGCCAGCTCCCCAGGTAATCCCCTCTACGAGCAGTACTTC	CASSPGNPLYEQYF
TRBD2	TRBV28	few	TRBJ2-7	TGTGCCAGCAGCCCCGAGGGGAGGGGACCGTACTTC	CASSPEGRGPYF
TRBD1	TRBV5-1	many	TRBJ1-4	TGCGCCAGCAGCTTGGGTTTCGGACAGGAAAATGAAAAACTGTTTTTT	CASSLGFGQENEKLFF
TRBD1	TRBV18	many	TRBJ1-1	TGTGCCAGCTCACCTGGACAGGGGGGCACTGAAGCTTTCTTT	CASSPGQGGTEAFF
TRBD1	TRBV7-9	many	TRBJ2-1	TGTGCCAGTGTGGGACAGGGGTCCTACAATGAGCAGTTCTTC	CASVGQGSYNEQFF
.	TRBV5-1	few	TRBJ2-6	TGCGCCAGCAGCTTGGAGAACAGGGTAGATGGGGCCAACGTCCTGACTTTC	CASSLENRVDGANVLTF
TRBD1	TRBV29-1	few	TRBJ1-6	TGCAGCGTTGAGCAGGGGGCTGATTCACCCCTCCACTTT	CSVEQGADSPLHF
.	TRBV20-1	many	TRBJ2-7	TGCAGTGCTAGAGAAGGCGGGGACTCCTACGAGCAGTACTTC	CSAREGGDSYEQYF
.	TRBV12-3/TRBV12-4	few	TRBJ2-7	TGTGCCAGCAGCTTGTGGGCGGGCCACGAGCAGTACTTC	CASSLWAGHEQYF
.	TRBV7-8	many	TRBJ2-1	TGTGCCAGCAGCTTAGCGGCAGGCGCCTACAATGAGCAGTTCTTC	CASSLAAGAYNEQFF
.	TRBV3-1	many	TRBJ1-1	TGTGCCAGCAGCCTCTTGGGGCCCACCACTGAAGCTTTCTTT	CASSLLGPTTEAFF